These T cell receptor beta chains were read from a single sample in a study of cytomegalovirus exposure and HLA in healthy donors. Assay: immunoSEQ multiplex PCR; the TCRdb copy retains only in-frame clones and omits some. The sample has some 120,000 clones; approximately 70% are singletons. The sequenced material came from PBMCs. These receptor sequences come from a woman in her 30s in good health and CMV-seronegative. The CDR3 runs from the conserved cysteine through the conserved F or W. The order of the fields is J gene, D gene, clone size, V gene, CDR3 DNA, CDR3 protein. The D gene is left open where the match is weak. A clone size is listed for some rows: how often the clone was seen (once, few, many), or a class if it is expanded.

TRBJ2-1 | TRBD1 | - | TRBV2 | TGTGCCAGCCAGACAGGGGTGCCCTACAATGAGCAGTTCTTC | CASQTGVPYNEQFF
TRBJ1-5 | - | - | TRBV7-2 | TGTGCCAGCAGCTTAGAAGGCTCGCTGGGGTCAGGGGGCAATCAGCCCCAGCATTTT | CASSLEGSLGSGGNQPQHF
TRBJ2-7 | - | - | TRBV9 | TGTGCCAGCAGCCCCTTGGGGAGCTCCTACGAGCAGTACTTC | CASSPLGSSYEQYF
TRBJ1-2 | - | - | TRBV6-5 | TGTGCCAGCAGTTACTCTGCGTTCGGGCAGGGCTTTGGCTACACCTTC | CASSYSAFGQGFGYTF
TRBJ1-4 | TRBD1 | few | TRBV9 | TGTGCCAGCAGCGCGGGGACAGGGGGCGCAGGGCTGTTTTTT | CASSAGTGGAGLFF
TRBJ2-1 | TRBD2 | - | TRBV30 | TGTGCCTGCCAAACTGAGGGCGGGAGCAATGAGCAGTTCTTC | CACQTEGGSNEQFF
TRBJ2-1 | TRBD2 | - | TRBV5-1 | TGCGCCAGCAGCCTCTTACTAGCGGGAAGCTACAATGAGCAGTTCTTC | CASSLLLAGSYNEQFF
TRBJ2-7 | - | - | TRBV6-5 | TGTGCCAGCACCCCTGGGGGGTTCGGAGAGCAGTACTTC | CASTPGGFGEQYF
TRBJ1-1 | - | - | TRBV28 | TGTGCCAGCAGTTTAGAGTTAGTTAGGAACACTGAAGCTTTCTTT | CASSLELVRNTEAFF
TRBJ1-1 | - | once | TRBV7-8 | TGTGCCAGCAGCTTAAGTGTTGAGGCTTTCTTT | CASSLSVEAFF
TRBJ2-7 | TRBD2 | - | TRBV27 | TGTGCCAGCAGGAGGCTAGCGGGATGGCAGTACTTC | CASRRLAGWQYF
TRBJ1-1 | - | - | TRBV10-3 | TGTGCCATCAGTGAGTCCGGAGGGCTGGTTATGAACACTGAAGCTTTCTTT | CAISESGGLVMNTEAFF
TRBJ2-1 | - | - | TRBV6-5 | TGTGCCAGCAGTTACGCGCAGGGGAGGGCTGAGCAGTTCTTC | CASSYAQGRAEQFF
TRBJ2-1 | TRBD1 | - | TRBV29-1 | TGCAGCGTTGCTTGGGACAGGGCCTACAATGAGCAGTTCTTC | CSVAWDRAYNEQFF
TRBJ2-3 | TRBD2 | - | TRBV27 | TGTGCCAGCAGTTTCGGGACTAGTAGGGATACGCAGTATTTT | CASSFGTSRDTQYF
TRBJ2-7 | - | few | TRBV19 | TGTGCCAGTAGTCTGGCCCCATATAGCGGTTACGAGCAGTACTTC | CASSLAPYSGYEQYF
TRBJ2-3 | - | - | TRBV6-5 | TGTGCCAGCAGAATTTCCGGCACAGATACGCAGTATTTT | CASRISGTDTQYF
TRBJ2-5 | - | once | TRBV7-9 | TGTGCCAGCAGCGAGGGACTAGAGACCCAGTACTTC | CASSEGLETQYF
TRBJ1-5 | - | once | TRBV7-2 | TGTGCCAGCAGCCAGGTCCGGGGGAAGCCCCAGCATTTT | CASSQVRGKPQHF
TRBJ2-7 | TRBD2 | - | TRBV5-4 | TGTGCCAGCAGCCCGGGTGGAGCGGGAGAGGTTTACGAGCAGTACTTC | CASSPGGAGEVYEQYF
TRBJ1-3 | - | - | TRBV6-5 | TGTGCCAGCAATGAGGGTAGTCCTGGAAACACCATATATTTT | CASNEGSPGNTIYF
TRBJ1-5 | TRBD1 | - | TRBV5-6 | TGTGCCAGCAGCTTGGATAGGGGGCTCAATCAGCCCCAGCATTTT | CASSLDRGLNQPQHF
TRBJ1-4 | - | - | TRBV6-5 | TGTGCCAGCAGCCCCTTGCGGGAGAGTGAAAAACTGTTTTTT | CASSPLRESEKLFF
TRBJ2-1 | TRBD2 | - | TRBV6-5 | TGTGCCAGCTCGGGGGGGCTTCCGGCCTACAATGAGCAGTTCTTC | CASSGGLPAYNEQFF
TRBJ2-1 | - | - | TRBV7-9 | TGTGCCAGCAGCCCAGCAACTGGACAAAGGGCGAATGAGCAGTTCTTC | CASSPATGQRANEQFF
TRBJ1-2 | - | - | TRBV6-4 | TGTGCCAGCAGTCTTGACAGCACCACTAACTATGGCTACACCTTC | CASSLDSTTNYGYTF
TRBJ2-7 | - | - | TRBV19 | TGTGCCAGTAGTAAGGGGGACACCTACGAGCAGTACTTC | CASSKGDTYEQYF
TRBJ2-5 | TRBD2 | - | TRBV7-8 | TGTGCCAGCAGCTCACTAGCGGGGGGGCCGGAGACCCAGTACTTC | CASSSLAGGPETQYF
TRBJ2-3 | TRBD1 | - | TRBV29-1 | TGCAGCGTTGTACCGGGACAGCTCACAGATACGCAGTATTTT | CSVVPGQLTDTQYF
TRBJ1-1 | TRBD1 | - | TRBV19 | TGTGCCAGTAGCATGACAGGGGTACACACTGAAGCTTTCTTT | CASSMTGVHTEAFF
TRBJ2-7 | - | - | TRBV30 | TGTGCCTGGACTGGGGGAGGCTACGAGCAGTACTTC | CAWTGGGYEQYF
TRBJ1-1 | - | - | TRBV15 | TGTGCCACCAGCAGAGACCTCTTAATGAACACTGAAGCTTTCTTT | CATSRDLLMNTEAFF
TRBJ2-1 | - | - | TRBV6-5 | TGTGCCAGCAGTTACTCCCCCCGCGTGTCCTACAATGAGCAGTTCTTC | CASSYSPRVSYNEQFF
TRBJ1-1 | - | - | TRBV11-2 | TGTGCCAGCAGCTCGAACTATGAAGCTTTCTTT | CASSSNYEAFF
TRBJ2-7 | - | - | TRBV7-9 | TGTGCCAGCAGCTTAGCTGAGGGGGACATCCCTTACTTC | CASSLAEGDIPYF
TRBJ1-3 | TRBD1 | - | TRBV30 | TGTGCCTGGAGTGAAGAGGGGACAGGGCCTGGAAACACCATATATTTT | CAWSEEGTGPGNTIYF
TRBJ1-6 | - | - | TRBV10-2 | TGCGCCAGCAGTGATTCACAGGGCAGCTCCTATAATTCACCCCTCCACTTT | CASSDSQGSSYNSPLHF
TRBJ1-2 | - | - | TRBV5-1 | TGCGCCAGCAGCTTGGTGGGGCTGTCTGGCTACACCTTC | CASSLVGLSGYTF
TRBJ2-7 | TRBD1 | - | TRBV7-8 | TGTGCCAGCAGCTTTTCAACAGGGGAAGGGGCCGAGCAGTACTTC | CASSFSTGEGAEQYF
TRBJ1-4 | - | - | TRBV18 | TGTGCCAGCTCACCAGGAGCCCCTAATGAAAAACTGTTTTTT | CASSPGAPNEKLFF
TRBJ1-2 | - | - | TRBV10-3 | TGTGCCATCAGCCCGACAGGCCGTGGCTACACCTTC | CAISPTGRGYTF
TRBJ1-4 | - | - | TRBV9 | TGTGCCAGCAGCCTAAGACACGGTATTAGTGAAAAACTGTTTTTT | CASSLRHGISEKLFF
TRBJ1-2 | - | - | TRBV19 | TGTGCCAGTAGTATAGCGAACACACAAATCTATGGCTACACCTTC | CASSIANTQIYGYTF
TRBJ1-2 | TRBD1 | - | TRBV5-1 | TGCGCCAGCAAAGTAGACCGGGACAGGCTTGGCTACACCTTC | CASKVDRDRLGYTF
TRBJ1-5 | - | once | TRBV21-1 | TGTGCCAGCAGCCTAGGGGGTTTCAACTGTTGCAATCAGCCCCAGCATTTT | CASSLGGFNCCNQPQHF
TRBJ2-7 | TRBD1 | once | TRBV9 | TGTGCCAGCAGCGTAGCGGGGACAGGGTCCCACGAGCAGTACTTC | CASSVAGTGSHEQYF
TRBJ1-1 | - | - | TRBV4-3 | TGCGCCAGCAGCCAAGCCTTGACCCGGGACACTGAAGCTTTCTTT | CASSQALTRDTEAFF
TRBJ1-3 | - | - | TRBV5-6 | TGTGCCAGCAGCTTGGGTCTTGGAAACACCATATATTTT | CASSLGLGNTIYF
TRBJ1-1 | - | - | TRBV7-3 | TGTGCCAGCAGCTCCGGCGGCAGAGCAAGAGGAACTGAAGCTTTCTTT | CASSSGGRARGTEAFF
TRBJ1-5 | - | - | TRBV5-6 | TGTGCCAGCCGTGAGCGGGGAAGCAATCAGCCCCAGCATTTT | CASRERGSNQPQHF
TRBJ2-2 | TRBD1 | few | TRBV2 | TGTGCCAGCAGGGGGACAGGGGGCAACACCGGGGAGCTGTTTTTT | CASRGTGGNTGELFF
TRBJ2-3 | - | - | TRBV9 | TGTGCCAGCAGCGTAGGGTCCGGGGAGTTTCTCCCCTATACGCAGTATTTT | CASSVGSGEFLPYTQYF
TRBJ2-1 | TRBD2 | - | TRBV7-3 | TGTGCCAGCAGCTCTCCGGGACTAGCGGGGGGGTGGTCTGCTCGCAATGAGCAGTTCTTC | CASSSPGLAGGWSARNEQFF
TRBJ2-1 | - | few | TRBV7-9 | TGTGCCAGCAGCTTAGGCAGGGAAGGTGTTGAGCAGTTCTTC | CASSLGREGVEQFF
TRBJ2-2 | - | few | TRBV5-6 | TGTGCCAGCAGCTTGGTCCAGGGCGCCATCTCGAACACCGGGGAGCTGTTTTTT | CASSLVQGAISNTGELFF
TRBJ2-7 | TRBD2 | - | TRBV5-1 | TGCGCCAGCAGCAATCTAGCGGGAGAAAACGAGCAGTACTTC | CASSNLAGENEQYF
TRBJ2-2 | TRBD1 | - | TRBV14 | TGTGCCAGCAGCCGCACCGTGACAGGGGGAACCGGGGAGCTGTTTTTT | CASSRTVTGGTGELFF
TRBJ2-1 | TRBD1 | once | TRBV25-1 | TGTGCCAGCAGTGAATCCCTAGGACAGGGGGAACCTGAGCAGTTCTTC | CASSESLGQGEPEQFF
TRBJ2-7 | TRBD1 | - | TRBV29-1 | TGCAGCACCCGATCACGAGGGACGACAGGGGGCATTTGGGGCGAGCAGTACTTC | CSTRSRGTTGGIWGEQYF
TRBJ1-5 | TRBD1 | - | TRBV18 | TGTGCCAGCTCACTCGGGACAGGCAATCAGCCCCAGCATTTT | CASSLGTGNQPQHF